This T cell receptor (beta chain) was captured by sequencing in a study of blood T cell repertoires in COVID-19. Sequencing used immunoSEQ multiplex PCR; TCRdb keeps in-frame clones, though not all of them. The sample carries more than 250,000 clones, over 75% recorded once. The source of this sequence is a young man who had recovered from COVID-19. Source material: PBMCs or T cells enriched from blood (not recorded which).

The CDR3 DNA reads as TGTGCCAGTAAGAGAGGAAGCAGCAATCAGCCCCAGCATTTT. Its protein product is CASKRGSSNQPQHF. The gene calls are TRBV19 and TRBJ1-5; D is uncertain. Trimming left V 7 bases short and J 1 base short, with 11 bases between. Germline V gene lookup returns CDR1 LNHDA and CDR2 SQIVND (reference sequence). CDR3 length equals 14 residues.